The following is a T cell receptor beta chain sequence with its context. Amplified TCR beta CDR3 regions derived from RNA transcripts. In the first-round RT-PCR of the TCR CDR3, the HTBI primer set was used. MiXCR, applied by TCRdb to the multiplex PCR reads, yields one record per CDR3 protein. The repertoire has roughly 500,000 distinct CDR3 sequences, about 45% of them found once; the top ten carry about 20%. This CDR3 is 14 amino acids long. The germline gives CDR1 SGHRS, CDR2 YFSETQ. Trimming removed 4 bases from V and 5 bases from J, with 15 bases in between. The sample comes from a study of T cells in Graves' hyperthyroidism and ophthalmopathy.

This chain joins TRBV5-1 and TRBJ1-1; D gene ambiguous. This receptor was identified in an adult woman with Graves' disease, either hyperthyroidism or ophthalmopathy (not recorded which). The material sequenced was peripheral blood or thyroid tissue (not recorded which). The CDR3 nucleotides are TGCGCCAGCAGCACTACTAACTCCCTAACTGAAGCTTTCTTT. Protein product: CASSTTNSLTEAFF.